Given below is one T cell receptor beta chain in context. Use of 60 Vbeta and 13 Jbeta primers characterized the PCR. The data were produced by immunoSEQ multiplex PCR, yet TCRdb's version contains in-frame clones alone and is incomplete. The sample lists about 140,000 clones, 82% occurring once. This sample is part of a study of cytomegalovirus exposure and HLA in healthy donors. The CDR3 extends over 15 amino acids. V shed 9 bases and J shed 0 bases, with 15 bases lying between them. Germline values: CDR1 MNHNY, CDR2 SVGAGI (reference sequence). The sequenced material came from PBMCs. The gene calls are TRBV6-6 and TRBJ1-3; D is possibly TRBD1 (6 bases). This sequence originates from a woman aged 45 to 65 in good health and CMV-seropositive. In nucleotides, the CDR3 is TGTGCCAGTTCTTCGTGGGACAACTCTGGAAACACCATATATTTT. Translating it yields CASSSWDNSGNTIYF.